These 21 T cell receptor beta chains were sequenced from one sample in a study of shared clonotypes between healthy human individuals. Assay used: immunoSEQ multiplex PCR; TCRdb lists only in-frame clones, some missing. The sample yields about 330,000 clones, over 65% seen once. Sequenced sample: memory CD4+ T cells sorted from blood. Subset meaning: CD45RA-negative fraction. These receptors all stem from a man aged 25 to 40 in good health.

The V gene is TRBV5-4, the J gene TRBJ2-5; the match to TRBD2 covers 8 bases. After removal of 1 base from V and 0 bases from J, the junction contained 5 bases not matched to a gene. The length of the CDR3 is 16 residues. Germline V gives CDR1 SGHNT, CDR2 YYREEE (reference sequence). For the CDR3, the DNA is TGTGCCAGCAGCTTGATGGCTAGCGGGCACCAAGAGACCCAGTACTTC. This codes for CASSLMASGHQETQYF. Based on the CDR3 plus reference TRBV5-4 and TRBJ2-5, the full variable domain is ETGVTQSPTHLIKTRGQQVTLRCSSQSGHNTVSWYQQALGQGPQFIFQYYREEENGRGNFPPRFSGLQFPNYSSELNVNALELDDSALYLCASSLMASGHQETQYFGPGTRLLVL.

This chain uses TRBV7-9 with TRBJ1-4; maybe TRBD1 (6 bases). V was cut by 0 bases and J by 8 bases, with 16 bases left in between. The length of the CDR3 is 16 residues. Per the germline V gene, CDR1 is SEHNR and CDR2 is FQNEAQ (reference sequence). This CDR3 reads CASSLAVGGLHEKLFF. For the CDR3, the DNA is TGTGCCAGCAGCTTAGCCGTCGGGGGGCTTCACGAAAAACTGTTTTTT. Full variable domain (rest looked up from reference TRBV7-9 and TRBJ1-4): DTGVSQNPRHKITKRGQNVTFRCDPISEHNRLYWYRQTLGQGPEFLTYFQNEAQLEKSRLLSDRFSAERPKGSFSTLEIQRTEQGDSAMYLCASSLAVGGLHEKLFFGSGTQLSVL.

This clone was observed once. This chain joins TRBV7-2 and TRBJ2-5; 11 positions match TRBD2. With V trimmed by 5 bases and J by 2 bases, 7 bases remained unmatched. The CDR3 is 16 amino acids. Germline CDR1 and CDR2: SGHTA and FQGNSA. CDR3 coding DNA: TGTGCCAGCAGCACGCCGGGACTAGCGGAACAAGAGACCCAGTACTTC. Protein sequence: CASSTPGLAEQETQYF.

The CDR3 coding sequence is TGTGCCATCAGCGGTGGACAGGGCACTACCTACGAGCAGTACTTC. Amino acid sequence: CAISGGQGTTYEQYF. This rearrangement joins TRBV10-3 to TRBJ2-7, with 8 bases identical to TRBD1. Germline V lookup: CDR1 ENHRY, CDR2 SYGVKD. With 6 bases clipped from V and 2 bases from J, the junction kept 9 bases outside the gene matches. The CDR3 extends over 15 amino acids.

The chain carries TRBV30 and TRBJ1-4; no clear D. V lost 3 bases to trimming and J lost 3 bases, with 8 bases between them. Germline values: CDR1 GTSNPN, CDR2 SVGIG (reference sequence). CDR3 size: 13 residues. CDR3 in amino acids: CAWSTGSNEKLFF. The CDR3 DNA is TGTGCCTGGAGCACGGGATCTAATGAAAAACTGTTTTTT.

The rearrangement uses TRBV28 and TRBJ2-2; unclear D gene. Germline CDR1 is MDHEN and CDR2 is SYDVKM. V was trimmed by 1 base and J by 5 bases, leaving 5 bases between them. This CDR3 is 13 amino acids long. The CDR3 region is CASSLLGTGELFF. CDR3 coding DNA: TGTGCCAGCAGTTTATTGGGAACCGGGGAGCTGTTTTTT.

This clone occurred a few times. Here the CDR3 reads CASSMNRNTEAFF. For the CDR3, the DNA is TGTGCCAGTAGTATGAATAGGAACACTGAAGCTTTCTTT. This rearrangement joins TRBV19 to TRBJ1-1; D is uncertain. Trimming stripped 3 bases from V and 1 base from J, with 6 bases between. The CDR3 extends over 13 amino acids. Germline V lookup: CDR1 LNHDA, CDR2 SQIVND (reference sequence).

This clone showed up just a few times. CDR3 region: CASSIRTSGSEGSFF. CDR3 sequence (DNA): TGTGCCAGCAGCATTCGGACTAGCGGGAGCGAGGGATCGTTCTTC. The chain combines TRBV5-6 with TRBJ2-1, with TRBD2 matching over 13 bases. The germline V gene has CDR1 SGHDT and CDR2 YYEEEE. CDR3 length equals 15 residues. V shed 4 bases and J 15 bases; nucleotides not matched to a gene: 13.

This clone occurred a few times. J is TRBJ2-1 and V is TRBV7-6; 13 nucleotides agree with TRBD2. V gave up 5 bases and J gave up 8 bases; unmatched junction bases: 21. Looked up from germline, CDR1 is SGHVS and CDR2 is FNYEAQ. CDR3 length: 20 amino acids. The DNA of the CDR3 is TGTGCCAGCAGCCCAGACAGCGGACTAGCGGGAGTAGGAGTTGGGCATGAGCAGTTCTTC. This codes for CASSPDSGLAGVGVGHEQFF.

The sample holds one count of this clone. The chain is built from TRBV2 and TRBJ1-1; tentative D call: TRBD1 (6 bases). The V end lost 2 bases, the J end lost 5 bases, and 12 bases lay between the germline ends. This CDR3 is built from 14 residues. Germline values: CDR1 SNHLY, CDR2 FYNNEI. For the CDR3, the DNA is TGTGCCAGCAGTGAATTGGCGGGGGCAACTGAAGCTTTCTTT. Its protein product is CASSELAGATEAFF.

This sequence joins TRBV7-2 and TRBJ2-1; 10 nucleotides agree with TRBD2. Germline CDR1 is SGHTA and CDR2 is FQGNSA. The CDR3 loop spans 15 amino acids. V lost 6 bases and J lost 5; bases outside the gene matches: 7. The CDR3 nucleotides read TGTGCCAGCAGACGTGGGACTAGCGCGAACAATGAGCAGTTCTTC. It specifies CASRRGTSANNEQFF.

The J gene is TRBJ2-2, the V gene TRBV5-5; 7 bases match TRBD2. The CDR3 is 16 amino acids. After removal of 4 bases from V and 3 bases from J, the junction contained 9 bases not matched to a gene. Per germline, CDR1 SGHKS and CDR2 YYEKEE (reference sequence). The CDR3 sequence: CASSPRAGVYTGELFF. CDR3 DNA: TGTGCCAGCAGCCCCCGGGCGGGAGTATACACCGGGGAGCTGTTTTTT.

The chain links TRBV5-1 to TRBJ1-1; D ambiguous. Trimming removed 0 bases at V and 3 bases at J, with 9 bases between. The CDR3 spans 14 residues. Germline assignment: CDR1 SGHRS and CDR2 YFSETQ. CDR3 region: CASSLDRMDTEAFF. The DNA of the CDR3 is TGCGCCAGCAGCTTGGACAGAATGGACACTGAAGCTTTCTTT.

The rearrangement uses TRBV7-2 and TRBJ1-5; 8 nucleotides align to TRBD1. The CDR3 spans 13 residues. Losses at the gene ends were 5 bases for V and 7 bases for J; bases not matched to a gene: 4. The germline V gene encodes CDR1 SGHTA and CDR2 FQGNSA. The CDR3 reads CASSPDRVQPQHF. CDR3 coding DNA: TGTGCCAGCAGCCCGGACAGGGTGCAGCCCCAGCATTTT.

This clone was observed a few times. This CDR3 is also generated by other DNA sequences in the sample. This chain connects TRBV5-1 to TRBJ2-5; 8 positions match TRBD2. V lost 0 bases and J lost 5; bases outside the gene matches: 6. The CDR3 has 15 residues. The germline V gene encodes CDR1 SGHRS and CDR2 YFSETQ. The CDR3 DNA reads TGCGCCAGCAGCTTGGGAACTAGCGGACCCGAGACCCAGTACTTC. Translated: CASSLGTSGPETQYF.

The chain recombines TRBV7-2 with TRBJ2-1; D possibly corresponds to TRBD2 (6 bases). V was shortened by 7 bases and J by 0 bases, with 10 bases between the two germline ends. Germline-derived CDR1 and CDR2 are SGHTA and FQGNSA. The CDR3 loop spans 14 amino acids. The CDR3 reads CASKLAHSYNEQFF. CDR3 sequence (DNA): TGTGCCAGCAAACTAGCCCACTCCTACAATGAGCAGTTCTTC.

This clone showed up just a few times. The chain couples TRBV10-3 to TRBJ2-1, with 10 bases fitting TRBD2. The CDR3 sequence is 17 residues long. The V gene end was trimmed by 5 bases and the J gene end by 5 bases; junction bases not matched to a gene: 12. Germline lookup yields CDR1 ENHRY and CDR2 SYGVKD. DNA of the CDR3: TGTGCCATCAGTCCGCCCGCCCTAGCGGGAGTTAACAATGAGCAGTTCTTC. Protein: CAISPPALAGVNNEQFF.

The V call is TRBV28, the J call TRBJ2-4; unclear D gene. The CDR3 length is 14 residues. Germline assignment: CDR1 MDHEN and CDR2 SYDVKM. The V end lost 4 bases, the J end lost 4 bases, and 11 bases lay between the germline ends. Here the CDR3 reads CASSYDPLKNIQYF. In nucleotides, the CDR3 is TGTGCCAGCAGTTATGACCCCTTAAAAAACATTCAGTACTTC.

This clone has just one count. The chain is built from TRBV28 and TRBJ2-1; 8 nucleotides align to TRBD1. This CDR3 has 18 residues. V shed 0 bases and J 0 bases; nucleotides not matched to a gene: 7. Germline-derived CDR1 and CDR2 are MDHEN and SYDVKM. The DNA for the CDR3 is TGTGCCAGCAGTTTATGGGACAGGGCAAAAAGCTCCTACAATGAGCAGTTCTTC. It encodes CASSLWDRAKSSYNEQFF.

Regarding this clone: Within the sample, other DNA sequences also encode this same CDR3. The chain joins TRBV7-8 to TRBJ2-1; 7 nucleotides agree with TRBD1. Germline CDR1 reads SGHVS; CDR2 reads FQNEAQ. Trimming took 3 bases from V and 6 from J; bases not matched to a gene: 2. The length of the CDR3 is 13 residues. The CDR3 nucleotides are TGTGCCAGCAGCTTGGACAGGACCAATGAGCAGTTCTTC. Translated: CASSLDRTNEQFF.

This clone was detected only once. This sample includes further DNA sequences coding for the same CDR3. The chain employs TRBV5-4 and TRBJ2-5; D is undetermined. Germline V gene data show CDR1 as SGHNT and CDR2 as YYREEE (reference sequence). Trimming pared 2 bases from V and 1 base from J, leaving 6 bases between. The CDR3 runs 13 residues. In DNA, the CDR3 is TGTGCCAGCAGCTTCGGAAGCCAAGAGACCCAGTACTTC. Translation gives CASSFGSQETQYF.